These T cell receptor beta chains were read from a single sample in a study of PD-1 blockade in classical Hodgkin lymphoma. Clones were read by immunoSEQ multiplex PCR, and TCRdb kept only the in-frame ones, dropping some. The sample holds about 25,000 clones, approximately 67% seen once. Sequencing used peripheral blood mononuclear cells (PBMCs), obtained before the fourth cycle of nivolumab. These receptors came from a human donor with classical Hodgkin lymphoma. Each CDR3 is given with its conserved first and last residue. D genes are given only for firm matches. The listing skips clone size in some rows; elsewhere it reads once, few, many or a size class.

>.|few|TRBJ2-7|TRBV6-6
CASRAAAYEQYF
TGTGCCAGCCGGGCTGCGGCTTACGAGCAGTACTTC
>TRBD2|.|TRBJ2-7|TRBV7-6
CASSFSGGAYEQYF
TGTGCCAGCAGCTTTAGCGGGGGGGCGTACGAGCAGTACTTC
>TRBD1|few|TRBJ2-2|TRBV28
CASKEESDRGLGGELFF
TGTGCCAGCAAGGAGGAGTCCGACAGGGGGCTTGGCGGGGAGCTGTTTTTT
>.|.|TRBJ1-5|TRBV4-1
CASRERQGLDQPQHF
TGCGCCAGCAGGGAAAGGCAAGGGTTGGATCAGCCCCAGCATTTT
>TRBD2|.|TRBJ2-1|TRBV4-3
CASSQRLAKRGPFSYNEQFF
TGCGCCAGCAGCCAAAGGTTAGCTAAGCGGGGGCCTTTTTCCTACAATGAGCAGTTCTTC
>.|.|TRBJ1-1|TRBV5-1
CASSLQGNTEAFF
TGCGCCAGCAGCCTACAGGGGAACACTGAAGCTTTCTTT
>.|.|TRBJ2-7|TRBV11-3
CASSLGPNTYEQYF
TGTGCCAGCAGCTTAGGTCCCAATACCTACGAGCAGTACTTC
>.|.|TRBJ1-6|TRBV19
CASSINTVSPLHF
TGTGCCAGTAGTATAAATACGGTTTCACCCCTCCACTTT
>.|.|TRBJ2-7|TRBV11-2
CASSVNRGGNYEQYF
TGTGCCAGCAGCGTGAACAGGGGGGGAAACTACGAGCAGTACTTC
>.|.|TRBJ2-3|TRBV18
CASSPDGTSTDTQYF
TGTGCCAGCTCACCGGACGGTACTAGCACAGATACGCAGTATTTT
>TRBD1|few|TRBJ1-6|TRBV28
CASRPDRVPNSPLHF
TGTGCCAGCAGACCCGACAGGGTACCTAATTCACCCCTCCACTTT
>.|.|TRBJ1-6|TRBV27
CASSERVTYNSPLHF
TGTGCCAGCAGCGAGCGGGTTACCTATAATTCACCCCTCCACTTT
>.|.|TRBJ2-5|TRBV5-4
CASSSPEGSQETQYF
TGTGCCAGCAGCTCCCCCGAGGGCAGCCAAGAGACCCAGTACTTC
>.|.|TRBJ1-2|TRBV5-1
CASSLTGFGYTF
TGCGCCAGCAGCTTAACAGGGTTTGGCTACACCTTC
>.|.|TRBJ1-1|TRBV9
CASSGGTGSDTEAFF
TGTGCCAGCAGCGGGGGGACCGGGTCGGACACTGAAGCTTTCTTT
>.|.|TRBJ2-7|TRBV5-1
CASSLVSGSEQYF
TGCGCCAGCAGCTTGGTATCTGGAAGCGAGCAGTACTTC
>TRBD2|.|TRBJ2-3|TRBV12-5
CASGPGLAGADTQYF
TGTGCTAGTGGTCCGGGACTAGCTGGGGCAGATACGCAGTATTTT
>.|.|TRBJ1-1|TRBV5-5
CASSGTTSQSTEAFF
TGTGCCAGCAGCGGGACGACCTCTCAGAGCACTGAAGCTTTCTTT
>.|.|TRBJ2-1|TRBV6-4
CASSTGNNEQFF
TGTGCCAGCAGTACAGGGAATAATGAGCAGTTCTTC
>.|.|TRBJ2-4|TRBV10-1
CASTQTFSDIQYF
TGCGCCAGCACCCAGACTTTTTCTGACATTCAGTACTTC
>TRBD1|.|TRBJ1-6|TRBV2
CASSLPGQGYSPLHF
TGTGCCAGCAGCCTCCCGGGACAGGGATACTCACCCCTCCACTTT
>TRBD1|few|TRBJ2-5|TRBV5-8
CASSPGGTGLPAQETQYF
TGTGCCAGCAGCCCAGGAGGGACAGGGTTACCGGCACAAGAGACCCAGTACTTC
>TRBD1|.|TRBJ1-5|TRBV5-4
CASSFGTGRNQPQHF
TGTGCCAGCAGCTTCGGGACAGGGAGAAATCAGCCCCAGCATTTT
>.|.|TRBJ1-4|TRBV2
CASSFGREREKLFF
TGTGCCAGCAGTTTTGGCAGGGAAAGAGAAAAACTGTTTTTT